These T cell receptor beta chains were read from a single sample in a study of cytomegalovirus exposure and HLA in healthy donors. The method was immunoSEQ multiplex PCR; TCRdb's version includes in-frame clones alone and lacks a portion of them. The sample has around 150,000 clones; just under 80% are singletons. The sample consisted of PBMCs. Receptors originate from a young man in good health and CMV-seropositive. Each CDR3 is given with its conserved first and last residue. The order of the fields is D gene, J gene, clone size, V gene, CDR3 DNA, CDR3 protein. The D gene is left open where the match is weak. Some rows mark clone size as missing; the rest say once, few, many or name a class of expanded clone.

TRBD1	TRBJ2-7	few	TRBV4-1	TGCGCCAGCAGCCAAGAGGGACAGGGCTTCTACGAGCAGTACTTC	CASSQEGQGFYEQYF
NA	TRBJ2-3	NA	TRBV5-1	TGCGCCAGCAGCTTGGCGGGCACAGATACGCAGTATTTT	CASSLAGTDTQYF
NA	TRBJ2-2	NA	TRBV4-2	TGTGCCAGCAGCCAGGGGCCCTTCGGGGAGCTGTTTTTT	CASSQGPFGELFF
NA	TRBJ1-1	NA	TRBV6-5	TGTGCCAGCAGTTACTCGCCCACAGGAAATCCTGAAGCTTTCTTT	CASSYSPTGNPEAFF
TRBD1	TRBJ2-7	NA	TRBV19	TGTGCCAGTAGTATAGAGGCAGGGGGCTACGAGCAGTACTTC	CASSIEAGGYEQYF
NA	TRBJ1-3	NA	TRBV10-3	TGTGCCATCAGTGACCCAGCCGGACTAGGTGGAAACACCATATATTTT	CAISDPAGLGGNTIYF
NA	TRBJ2-5	NA	TRBV4-3	TGCGCCAGCAGCCCCCGAGGGGGGAGGGGGTTTCACCAAGAGACCCAGTACTTC	CASSPRGGRGFHQETQYF
NA	TRBJ2-7	NA	TRBV9	TGTGCCAGCAGCCCGGGTAGGAACCTCATATACGAGCAGTACTTC	CASSPGRNLIYEQYF
NA	TRBJ2-7	NA	TRBV9	TGTGCCAGCAGCGGCTCAGGGGGGCACTACGAGCAGTACTTC	CASSGSGGHYEQYF
NA	TRBJ2-7	few	TRBV19	TGTGCCAGTAGTACCACAGGGTTCGAGCAGTACTTC	CASSTTGFEQYF
NA	TRBJ2-1	NA	TRBV9	TGTGCCAGCAGCGTAGCGGGGACTTCCAATGAGCAGTTCTTC	CASSVAGTSNEQFF
TRBD1	TRBJ2-7	NA	TRBV7-9	TGTGCCAGCAGCTCAACAGGGGGCGACGAGCAGTACTTC	CASSSTGGDEQYF
TRBD2	TRBJ2-7	NA	TRBV11-2	TGTGCCAGCAGCTTGGGACTAGCGGGAGAGCAGTACTTC	CASSLGLAGEQYF
TRBD1	TRBJ1-1	NA	TRBV5-8	TGTGCCAGTTTCCAGGGGGCGACTATGAACACTGAAGCTTTCTTT	CASFQGATMNTEAFF
TRBD1	TRBJ1-5	NA	TRBV9	TGTGCCAGCAGCGCAAAGACAGGGTTGAATCAGCCCCAGCATTTT	CASSAKTGLNQPQHF
NA	TRBJ1-1	few	TRBV4-1	TGCGCCAGCAGCCAAGAGGCTCGGGGCACTGAAGCTTTCTTT	CASSQEARGTEAFF
NA	TRBJ2-7	NA	TRBV11-2	TGTGCCAGCAGCTCACCGAGACAGCCCTACGAGCAGTACTTC	CASSSPRQPYEQYF